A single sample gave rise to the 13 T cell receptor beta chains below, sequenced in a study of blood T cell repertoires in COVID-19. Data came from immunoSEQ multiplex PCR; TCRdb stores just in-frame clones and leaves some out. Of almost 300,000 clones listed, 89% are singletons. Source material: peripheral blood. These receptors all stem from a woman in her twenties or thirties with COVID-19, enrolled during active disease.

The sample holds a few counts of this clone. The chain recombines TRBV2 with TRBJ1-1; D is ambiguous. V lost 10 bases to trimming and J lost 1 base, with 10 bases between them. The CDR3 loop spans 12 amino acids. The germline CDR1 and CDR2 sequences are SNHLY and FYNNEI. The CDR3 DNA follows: TGTGCCAAGATGGCAGAGAACACTGAAGCTTTCTTT. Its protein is CAKMAENTEAFF. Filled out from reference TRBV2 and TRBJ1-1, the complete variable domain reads EPEVTQTPSHQVTQMGQEVILRCVPISNHLYFYWYRQILGQKVEFLVSFYNNEISEKSEIFDDQFSVERPDGSNFTLKIRSTKLEDSAMYFCAKMAENTEAFFGQGTRLTVV.

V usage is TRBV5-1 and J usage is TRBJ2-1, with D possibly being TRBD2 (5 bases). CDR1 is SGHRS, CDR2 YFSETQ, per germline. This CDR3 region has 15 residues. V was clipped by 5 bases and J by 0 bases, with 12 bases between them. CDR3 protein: CASRRVLSSYNEQFF. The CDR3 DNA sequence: TGCGCCAGCAGGCGGGTTCTTAGCTCCTACAATGAGCAGTTCTTC.

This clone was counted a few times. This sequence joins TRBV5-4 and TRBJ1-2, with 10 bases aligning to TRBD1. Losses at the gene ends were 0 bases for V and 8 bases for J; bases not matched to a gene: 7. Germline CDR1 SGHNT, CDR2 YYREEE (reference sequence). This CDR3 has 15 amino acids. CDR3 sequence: CASSLGDRGRLGYTF. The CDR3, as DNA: TGTGCCAGCAGCTTGGGGGACAGGGGTCGGTTGGGCTACACCTTC.

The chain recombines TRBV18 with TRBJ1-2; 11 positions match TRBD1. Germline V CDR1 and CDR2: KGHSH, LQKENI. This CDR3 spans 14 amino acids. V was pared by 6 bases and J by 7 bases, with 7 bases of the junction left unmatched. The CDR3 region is CASSAGQGAFGYTF. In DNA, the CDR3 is TGTGCCAGCTCTGCAGGACAGGGGGCTTTTGGCTACACCTTC. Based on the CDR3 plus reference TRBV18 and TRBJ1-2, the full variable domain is NAGVMQNPRHLVRRRGQEARLRCSPMKGHSHVYWYRQLPEEGLKFMVYLQKENIIDESGMPKERFSAEFPKEGPSILRIQQVVRGDSAAYFCASSAGQGAFGYTFGSGTRLTVV.

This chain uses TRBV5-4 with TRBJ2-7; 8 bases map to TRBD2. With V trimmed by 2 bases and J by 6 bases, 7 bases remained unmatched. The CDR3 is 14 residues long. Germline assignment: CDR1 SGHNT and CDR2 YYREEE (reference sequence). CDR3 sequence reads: CASSFYGGAGEQYF. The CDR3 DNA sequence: TGTGCCAGCAGCTTTTACGGGGGGGCGGGCGAGCAGTACTTC. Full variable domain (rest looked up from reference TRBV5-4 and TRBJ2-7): ETGVTQSPTHLIKTRGQQVTLRCSSQSGHNTVSWYQQALGQGPQFIFQYYREEENGRGNFPPRFSGLQFPNYSSELNVNALELDDSALYLCASSFYGGAGEQYFGPGTRLTVT.

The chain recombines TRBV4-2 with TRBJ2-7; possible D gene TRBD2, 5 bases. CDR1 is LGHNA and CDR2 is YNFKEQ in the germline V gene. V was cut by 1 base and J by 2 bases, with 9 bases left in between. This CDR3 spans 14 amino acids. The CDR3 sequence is CASSQVDGTYEQYF. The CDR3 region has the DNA TGTGCCAGCAGCCAAGTTGACGGGACCTACGAGCAGTACTTC.

The DNA of the CDR3 is TGTGCCAGCAGTGAAGGGTTCGGGACCCAGTACTTC. Protein sequence: CASSEGFGTQYF. The chain combines TRBV2 with TRBJ2-5, with no clear D. Germline V gives CDR1 SNHLY, CDR2 FYNNEI. Trimming removed 1 base from V and 7 bases from J, with 7 bases in between. This CDR3 spans 12 amino acids.

CDR3 sequence reads: CASGETEYNEQFF. DNA of the CDR3: TGTGCCAGCGGAGAGACAGAATACAATGAGCAGTTCTTC. This chain joins TRBV27 and TRBJ2-1; possibly TRBD1 for D (5 bases). This CDR3 has 13 amino acids. Germline loops: CDR1 MNHEY, CDR2 SMNVEV (reference sequence). Trimming stripped 8 bases from V and 4 bases from J, with 12 bases between.

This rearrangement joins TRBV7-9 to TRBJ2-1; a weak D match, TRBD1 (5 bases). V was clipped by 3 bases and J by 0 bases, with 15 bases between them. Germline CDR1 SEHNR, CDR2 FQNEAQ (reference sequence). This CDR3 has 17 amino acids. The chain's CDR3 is CASSFGATESSYNEQFF. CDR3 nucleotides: TGTGCCAGCAGCTTTGGGGCAACCGAAAGCTCCTACAATGAGCAGTTCTTC.

As DNA, the CDR3 is TGTGCCAGCAGGATGAGGACAGAGATCTACGAGCAGTACTTC. It is translated as CASRMRTEIYEQYF. This chain links TRBV2 with TRBJ2-7, with D possibly being TRBD1 (6 bases). Germline V lookup: CDR1 SNHLY, CDR2 FYNNEI. The CDR3 is 14 amino acids. V lost 6 bases and J lost 3, with 15 bases in between.

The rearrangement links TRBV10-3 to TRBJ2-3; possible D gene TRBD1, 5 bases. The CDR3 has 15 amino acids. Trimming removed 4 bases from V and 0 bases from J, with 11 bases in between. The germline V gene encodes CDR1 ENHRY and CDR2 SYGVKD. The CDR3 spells CAISASTGSTDTQYF. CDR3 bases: TGTGCCATCAGTGCTTCAACAGGTAGCACAGATACGCAGTATTTT.

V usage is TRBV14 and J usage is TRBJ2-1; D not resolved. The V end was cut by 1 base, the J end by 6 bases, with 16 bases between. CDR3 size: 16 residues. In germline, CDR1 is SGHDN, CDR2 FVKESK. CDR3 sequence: CASSQANNVIANEQFF. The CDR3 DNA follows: TGTGCCAGCAGCCAAGCGAACAATGTGATCGCCAATGAGCAGTTCTTC.

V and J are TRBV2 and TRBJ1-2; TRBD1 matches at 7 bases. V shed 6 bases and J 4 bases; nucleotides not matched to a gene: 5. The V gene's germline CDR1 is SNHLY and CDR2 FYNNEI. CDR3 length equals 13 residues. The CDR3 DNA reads TGTGCCAGCAGGGGCGGGACAGCCTATGGCTACACCTTC. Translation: CASRGGTAYGYTF.